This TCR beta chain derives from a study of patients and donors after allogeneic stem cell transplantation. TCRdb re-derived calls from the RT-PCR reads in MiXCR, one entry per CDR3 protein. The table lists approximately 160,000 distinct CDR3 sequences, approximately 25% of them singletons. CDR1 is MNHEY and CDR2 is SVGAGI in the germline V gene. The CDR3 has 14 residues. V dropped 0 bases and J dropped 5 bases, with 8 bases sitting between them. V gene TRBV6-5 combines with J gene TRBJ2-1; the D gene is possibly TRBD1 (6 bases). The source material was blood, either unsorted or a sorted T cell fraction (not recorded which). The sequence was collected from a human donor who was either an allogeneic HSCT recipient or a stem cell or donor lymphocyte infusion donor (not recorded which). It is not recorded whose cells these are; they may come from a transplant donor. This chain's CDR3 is CASSYSAGDNEQFF. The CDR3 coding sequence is TGTGCCAGCAGTTACTCGGCAGGGGACAATGAGCAGTTCTTC.